Listed here is a single T cell receptor beta chain. Antigen specificity is unknown. The DNA is left out, because the CDR3 cannot be placed on it with certainty; the CDR3 is given as TCRdb lists it. This entry is derived from a study of blood T cells in healthy people across ages. A second PCR of 7 to 11 cycles used a sample-barcoded 5' primer and a J-beta primer mix. Each cDNA molecule received a tag from a template-switch adaptor that had 12 random nucleotides. TCRdb re-analysed the 5' RACE reads in MiXCR, keeping a single row per CDR3 protein. The top ten clones hold around 37% of a sample with about 640,000 distinct CDR3 sequences, approximately 50% of them seen once. Germline V gives CDR1 SQVTM, CDR2 ANQGSEA. The CDR3 has 13 residues if both end residues are counted. Notes on the study in general: PBMCs were not sorted, which prevented a conclusive comparison of naive versus antigen-experienced cells.

Researchers isolated at least 6.5 million PBMCs per sample. Each sample provided at least 5 micrograms of extracted total RNA. The sequenced sample consisted of blood. The chain links TRBV29-1 to TRBJ1-2; TRBD1 reflects the table's D call only, with no check against the DNA. The clonotype comes from a man aged 60 to 75 in good health. CDR3: CSAAGQGNYGCTF.